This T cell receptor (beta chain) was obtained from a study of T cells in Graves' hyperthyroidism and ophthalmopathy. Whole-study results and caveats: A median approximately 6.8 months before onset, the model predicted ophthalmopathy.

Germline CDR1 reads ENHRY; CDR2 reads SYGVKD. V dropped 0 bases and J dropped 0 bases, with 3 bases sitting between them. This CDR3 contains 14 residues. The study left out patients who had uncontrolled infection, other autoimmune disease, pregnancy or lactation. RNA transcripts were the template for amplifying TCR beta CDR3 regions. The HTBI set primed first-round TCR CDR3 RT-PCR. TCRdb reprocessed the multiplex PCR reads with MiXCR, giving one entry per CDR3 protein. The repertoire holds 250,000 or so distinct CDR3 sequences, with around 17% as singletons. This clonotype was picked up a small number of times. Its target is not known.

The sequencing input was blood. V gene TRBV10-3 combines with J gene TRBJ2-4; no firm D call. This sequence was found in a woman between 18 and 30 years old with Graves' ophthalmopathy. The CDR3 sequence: CAISESPAKNIQYF. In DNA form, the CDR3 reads TGTGCCATCAGTGAGTCCCCAGCCAAAAACATTCAGTACTTC.